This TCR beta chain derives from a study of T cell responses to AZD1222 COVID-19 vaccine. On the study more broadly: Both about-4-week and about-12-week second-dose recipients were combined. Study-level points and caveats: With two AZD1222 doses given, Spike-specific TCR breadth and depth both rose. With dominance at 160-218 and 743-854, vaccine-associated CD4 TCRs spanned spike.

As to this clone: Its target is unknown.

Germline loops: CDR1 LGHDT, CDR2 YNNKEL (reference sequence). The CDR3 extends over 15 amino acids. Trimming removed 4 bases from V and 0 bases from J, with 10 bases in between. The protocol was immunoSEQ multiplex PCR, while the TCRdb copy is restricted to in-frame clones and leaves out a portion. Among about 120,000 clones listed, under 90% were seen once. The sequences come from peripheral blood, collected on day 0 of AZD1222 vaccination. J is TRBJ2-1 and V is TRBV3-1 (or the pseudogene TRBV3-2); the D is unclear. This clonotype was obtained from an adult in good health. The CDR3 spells CASSRTSSSYNEQFF. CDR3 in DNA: TGTGCCAGCAGCCGCACAAGCAGCTCCTACAATGAGCAGTTCTTC.